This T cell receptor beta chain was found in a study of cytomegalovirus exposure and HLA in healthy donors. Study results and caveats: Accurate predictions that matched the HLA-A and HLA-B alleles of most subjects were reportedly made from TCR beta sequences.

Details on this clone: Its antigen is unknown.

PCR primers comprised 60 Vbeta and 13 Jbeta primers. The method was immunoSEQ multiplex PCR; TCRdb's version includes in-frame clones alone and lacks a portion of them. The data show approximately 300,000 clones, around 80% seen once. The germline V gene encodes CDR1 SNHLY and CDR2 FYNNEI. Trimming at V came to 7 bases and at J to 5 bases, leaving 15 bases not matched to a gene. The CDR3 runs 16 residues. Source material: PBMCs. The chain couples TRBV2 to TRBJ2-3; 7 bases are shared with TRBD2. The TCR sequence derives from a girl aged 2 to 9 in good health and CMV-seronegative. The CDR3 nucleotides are TGTGCCAGCATAGTCGTCACGGCGGGAGTGGGAGATACGCAGTATTTT. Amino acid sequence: CASIVVTAGVGDTQYF. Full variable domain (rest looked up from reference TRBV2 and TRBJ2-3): EPEVTQTPSHQVTQMGQEVILRCVPISNHLYFYWYRQILGQKVEFLVSFYNNEISEKSEIFDDQFSVERPDGSNFTLKIRSTKLEDSAMYFCASIVVTAGVGDTQYFGPGTRLTVL.